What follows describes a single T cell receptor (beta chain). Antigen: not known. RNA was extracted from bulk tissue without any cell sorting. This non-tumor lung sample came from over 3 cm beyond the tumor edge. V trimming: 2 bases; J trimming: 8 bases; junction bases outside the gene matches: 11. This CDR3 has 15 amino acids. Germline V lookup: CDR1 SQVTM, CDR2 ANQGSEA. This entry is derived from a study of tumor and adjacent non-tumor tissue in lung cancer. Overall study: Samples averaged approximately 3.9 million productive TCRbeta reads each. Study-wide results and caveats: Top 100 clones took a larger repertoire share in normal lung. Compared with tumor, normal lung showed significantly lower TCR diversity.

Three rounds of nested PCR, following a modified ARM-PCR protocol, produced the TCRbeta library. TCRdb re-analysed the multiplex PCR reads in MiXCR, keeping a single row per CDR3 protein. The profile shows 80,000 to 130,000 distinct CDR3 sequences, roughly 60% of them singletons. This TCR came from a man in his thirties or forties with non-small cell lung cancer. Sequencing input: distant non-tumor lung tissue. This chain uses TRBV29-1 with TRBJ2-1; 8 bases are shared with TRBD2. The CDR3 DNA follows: TGCAGCGTTGAACCGGGACTAGTAATGCGTTATGAGCAGTTCTTC. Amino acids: CSVEPGLVMRYEQFF.